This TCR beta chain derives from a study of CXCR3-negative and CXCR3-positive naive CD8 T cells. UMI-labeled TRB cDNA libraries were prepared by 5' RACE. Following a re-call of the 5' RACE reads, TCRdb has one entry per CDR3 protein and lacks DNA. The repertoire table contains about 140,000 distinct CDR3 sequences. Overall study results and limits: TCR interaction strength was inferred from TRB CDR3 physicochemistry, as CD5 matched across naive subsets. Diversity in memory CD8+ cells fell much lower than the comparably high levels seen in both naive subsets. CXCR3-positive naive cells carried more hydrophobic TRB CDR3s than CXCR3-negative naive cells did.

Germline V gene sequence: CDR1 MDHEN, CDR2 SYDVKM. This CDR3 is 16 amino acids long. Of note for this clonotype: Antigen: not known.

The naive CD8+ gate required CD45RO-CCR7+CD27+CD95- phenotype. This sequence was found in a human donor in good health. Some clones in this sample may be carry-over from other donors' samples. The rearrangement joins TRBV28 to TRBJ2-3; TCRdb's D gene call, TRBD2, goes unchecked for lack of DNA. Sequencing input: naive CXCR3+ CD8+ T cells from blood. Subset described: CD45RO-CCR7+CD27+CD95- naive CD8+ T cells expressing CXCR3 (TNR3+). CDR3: CASSLSSGRAPDTQYF. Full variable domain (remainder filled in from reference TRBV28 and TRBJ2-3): DVKVTQSSRYLVKRTGEKVFLECVQDMDHENMFWYRQDPGLGLRLIYFSYDVKMKEKGDIPEGYSVSREKKERFSLILESASTNQTSMYLCASSLSSGRAPDTQYFGPGTRLTVL.